This is a list of T cell receptor beta chains from one sample in a study of vaccination and CD4 T cells after COVID-19. TCRdb reprocessed the PCR reads via MiXCR and lists one record per CDR3 protein. The table includes approximately 6,600 distinct CDR3 sequences, approximately 20% detected once. These receptors' antigens are unknown. This specimen was CD4+ T cells from blood, cultured in vitro, taken after SARS-CoV-2 vaccination. These receptors were obtained from a human donor who had recovered from COVID-19. The CDR3 runs from the conserved cysteine through the conserved F or W. The D gene is left open where the match is weak. Clone size is given for some rows only: seen once, a few or many times, or a class if the clone is expanded.

d_call | j_call | v_call | clone_size | cdr3_aa | cdr3_nt
. | TRBJ2-7 | TRBV29-1 | . | CSVSSTSGVTYEQYF | TGCAGCGTTAGCTCCACTTCGGGAGTTACCTACGAGCAGTACTTC
. | TRBJ2-3 | TRBV7-9 | few | CASSSVYGLTVKQYF | TGTGCCAGCAGCTCCGTCTATGGGTTGACGGTAAAGCAGTATTTT
. | TRBJ1-5 | TRBV20-1 | medium-sized | CSAKGVRDTKSNQPQHF | TGCAGTGCTAAAGGGGTACGGGACACGAAGTCTAATCAGCCCCAGCATTTT
. | TRBJ2-3 | TRBV28 | . | CASSVDYAKPRSTDTQYF | TGTGCCAGCAGTGTGGACTACGCAAAGCCCCGAAGCACAGATACGCAGTATTTT
. | TRBJ2-7 | TRBV20-1 | . | CSARGTAASYEQYF | TGCAGTGCTAGAGGAACGGCAGCCTCCTACGAGCAGTACTTC
. | TRBJ2-1 | TRBV20-1 | few | CSASRQNTLNNEQFF | TGCAGTGCTAGCAGACAGAATACACTAAACAATGAGCAGTTCTTC
. | TRBJ2-3 | TRBV9 | . | CASSNSPSGHTQYF | TGTGCCAGCAGCAACAGTCCCTCCGGCCATACGCAGTATTTT
. | TRBJ1-1 | TRBV7-2 | medium-sized | CATLQFEAFF | TGTGCCACCCTGCAGTTTGAAGCTTTCTTT
. | TRBJ1-5 | TRBV2 | few | CASRAGLSNQPQHF | TGTGCCAGCAGGGCGGGACTTAGCAATCAGCCCCAGCATTTT
TRBD1 | TRBJ1-1 | TRBV7-9 | . | CAASEQGVYDTEAFF | TGTGCCGCTAGCGAGCAGGGGGTTTACGACACTGAAGCTTTCTTT
TRBD2 | TRBJ2-3 | TRBV10-1 | few | CASSEPGLAGTSTDTQYF | TGCGCCAGCAGTGAGCCGGGACTAGCGGGAACAAGCACAGATACGCAGTATTTT
TRBD1 | TRBJ2-6 | TRBV6-1 | few | CARLTGGYSGANVLTF | TGTGCCAGACTCACAGGGGGCTACTCTGGGGCCAACGTCCTGACTTTC
TRBD1 | TRBJ2-6 | TRBV10-3 | few | CAISGQGAFGANVLTF | TGTGCCATCAGTGGACAGGGGGCGTTTGGGGCCAACGTCCTGACTTTC
. | TRBJ2-7 | TRBV19 | . | CASSMENGAGSYEQYF | TGTGCCAGTAGTATGGAGAATGGTGCAGGGTCCTACGAGCAGTACTTC
TRBD2 | TRBJ2-1 | TRBV6-1 | . | CASSEEMALGLAGFSYNEQFF | TGTGCCAGCAGTGAAGAAATGGCTCTGGGACTAGCGGGATTCTCCTACAATGAGCAGTTCTTC
. | TRBJ1-6 | TRBV20-1 | medium-sized | CSARETGSWSSPLHF | TGCAGTGCTAGAGAGACAGGCAGCTGGAGTTCACCCCTCCACTTT
TRBD1 | TRBJ1-5 | TRBV6-2/TRBV6-3 | large | CASSSAGTGRQPQHF | TGTGCCAGCAGTTCCGCCGGGACAGGGAGACAGCCCCAGCATTTT
TRBD1 | TRBJ1-1 | TRBV10-1 | few | CASSERQGRTEAFF | TGCGCCAGCAGTGAGCGACAGGGTAGAACTGAAGCTTTCTTT
TRBD1 | TRBJ2-5 | TRBV2 | few | CASSGDSGGIQYF | TGTGCCAGCAGCGGGGACAGTGGAGGAATCCAGTACTTC
. | TRBJ2-5 | TRBV20-1 | medium-sized | CSARVLAKETQYF | TGCAGTGCTAGAGTACTAGCCAAAGAGACCCAGTACTTC
. | TRBJ2-1 | TRBV6-2/TRBV6-3 | few | CASSYLDSYNEQFF | TGTGCCAGCAGTTACCTGGACAGCTACAATGAGCAGTTCTTC
. | TRBJ1-5 | TRBV6-1 | medium-sized | CASSGSSNQPQHF | TGTGCCAGCAGCGGGTCGAGCAATCAGCCCCAGCATTTT
. | TRBJ2-7 | TRBV28 | . | CASSPQGSGYYEQYF | TGTGCCAGCAGCCCCCAGGGTAGCGGATACTACGAGCAGTACTTC
TRBD1 | TRBJ1-2 | TRBV29-1 | . | CSVGDRANYGYTF | TGCAGCGTTGGGGACAGGGCCAACTATGGCTACACCTTC
TRBD1 | TRBJ1-2 | TRBV20-1 | medium-sized | CSALKGAYNYGYTF | TGCAGTGCTCTTAAGGGGGCGTATAACTATGGCTACACCTTC
. | TRBJ2-3 | TRBV28 | few | CASIRGVSTDTQYF | TGTGCCAGCATACGTGGGGTTAGCACAGATACGCAGTATTTT
. | TRBJ2-2 | TRBV7-2 | . | CASSLGLETGELFF | TGTGCCAGCAGCTTGGGCCTAGAGACCGGGGAGCTGTTTTTT
. | TRBJ2-7 | TRBV21-1 | few | CASSKVKGSYEQYF | TGTGCCAGCAGCAAAGTAAAGGGGTCCTACGAGCAGTACTTC
. | TRBJ2-6 | TRBV27 | . | CASSLRGAGANVLTF | TGTGCCAGCAGTTTACGGGGCGCTGGGGCCAACGTCCTGACTTTC
TRBD1 | TRBJ1-2 | TRBV20-1 | medium-sized | CNIDRGNGYTF | TGCAACATTGACAGGGGAAATGGCTACACCTTC
TRBD1 | TRBJ2-6 | TRBV7-6 | . | CASSLVPGQGKYGANVLTF | TGTGCCAGCAGCTTAGTTCCGGGACAGGGTAAATATGGGGCCAACGTCCTGACTTTC
. | TRBJ2-2 | TRBV28 | . | CASSLSNTGELFF | TGTGCCAGCAGTTTGTCCAACACCGGGGAGCTGTTTTTT
TRBD1 | TRBJ1-2 | TRBV10-3 | few | CAISDADRYSVNYGYTF | TGTGCCATCAGTGATGCGGACAGGTACTCAGTTAACTATGGCTACACCTTC
TRBD2 | TRBJ2-3 | TRBV7-2 | . | CASSFNRAGASGSQYF | TGTGCCAGCAGCTTTAACAGAGCGGGGGCCTCGGGGTCGCAGTATTTT
TRBD2 | TRBJ2-1 | TRBV5-4 | . | CASSLDASGGGSNEQFF | TGTGCCAGCAGCTTGGATGCTAGCGGGGGGGGGAGCAATGAGCAGTTCTTC
. | TRBJ2-5 | TRBV27 | medium-sized | CASSFRRNPQETQYF | TGTGCCAGCAGTTTTCGACGAAATCCCCAAGAGACCCAGTACTTC
. | TRBJ2-7 | TRBV5-4 | few | CASSPAGPTTYEQYF | TGTGCCAGCAGCCCCGCTGGCCCAACGACCTACGAGCAGTACTTC
. | TRBJ2-5 | TRBV19 | few | CASSPMSHQETQYF | TGTGCCAGTAGTCCTATGAGCCACCAAGAGACCCAGTACTTC
. | TRBJ2-3 | TRBV20-1 | medium-sized | CSSRPGQSGTDTQYF | TGCAGTTCTCGACCCGGGCAGTCGGGAACAGATACGCAGTATTTT
TRBD1 | TRBJ1-2 | TRBV5-1 | once | CASSFPGQVYGYTF | TGCGCCAGCAGCTTCCCGGGACAGGTCTATGGCTACACCTTC
TRBD1 | TRBJ1-6 | TRBV28 | medium-sized | CASSPRGTGTRNSPLHF | TGTGCCAGCAGTCCGAGGGGGACAGGGACACGTAATTCACCCCTCCACTTT
. | TRBJ2-7 | TRBV6-1 | few | CATRFISTDNSYEQYF | TGTGCCACCCGATTCATTAGCACCGATAACTCCTACGAGCAGTACTTC
TRBD1 | TRBJ2-7 | TRBV5-1 | . | CASSPGQRIYEQYF | TGCGCCAGCAGCCCGGGACAGAGGATCTACGAGCAGTACTTC
. | TRBJ1-2 | TRBV11-3 | . | CASSHPTGSSVYGYTF | TGTGCCAGCAGCCATCCTACAGGGTCATCCGTCTATGGCTACACCTTC
TRBD1 | TRBJ1-5 | TRBV19 | few | CASSGGQGAGQPQHF | TGTGCCAGTAGTGGAGGACAGGGGGCAGGGCAGCCCCAGCATTTT
TRBD1 | TRBJ1-1 | TRBV19 | . | CASDRGWNTEAFF | TGTGCCAGTGACAGGGGATGGAACACTGAAGCTTTCTTT
. | TRBJ2-3 | TRBV27 | few | CASSLTGADTQYF | TGTGCCAGCAGTCTAACAGGAGCAGATACGCAGTATTTT
TRBD2 | TRBJ2-1 | TRBV2 | . | CASSSGTDNEQFF | TGTGCCAGCAGTAGCGGGACTGACAATGAGCAGTTCTTC
. | TRBJ2-7 | TRBV20-1 | medium-sized | CSARGTADSYEQYF | TGCAGTGCTCGTGGGACCGCCGATTCCTACGAGCAGTACTTC
TRBD1 | TRBJ2-1 | TRBV7-7 | . | CASSTRDRGLDEQFF | TGTGCTAGCAGCACTCGGGACAGGGGGCTAGATGAGCAGTTCTTC
. | TRBJ1-2 | TRBV20-1 | medium-sized | CSARDGRNYGYTF | TGCAGTGCTAGAGATGGGAGAAACTATGGCTACACCTTC
TRBD1 | TRBJ2-1 | TRBV11-3 | . | CASSQRGTGGYGEQFF | TGTGCCAGCAGTCAGAGGGGGACAGGGGGTTATGGGGAGCAGTTCTTC
TRBD2 | TRBJ2-4 | TRBV10-3 | . | CAISIGGGAKNIQYF | TGTGCCATCAGTATAGGCGGGGGGGCCAAAAACATTCAGTACTTC
TRBD1 | TRBJ1-5 | TRBV7-8 | medium-sized | CASSPTGMTNQPQHF | TGTGCCAGCAGCCCGACAGGGATGACCAATCAGCCCCAGCATTTT
TRBD2 | TRBJ2-7 | TRBV28 | few | CASRRTSSYEQYF | TGTGCCAGTAGGCGGACTAGCTCCTACGAGCAGTACTTC